This TCR beta chain appears in the sequencing data of a study of beta chain features in type 1 diabetes. Study results and limitations: A potential influence of HLA type upon TCRB rearrangement remained unresolved herein. Shortening of TCRB CDR3s, moderate but significant, appeared in all four CD4+ subsets of Type 1 diabetes patients. VDJ junctions sequenced from type 1 diabetes patients showed fewer insertions and more deletions. Cells with high TCR expression could be over-represented by cDNA sequencing.

Sequenced material consisted of expressed TCRB transcripts (all of the isolated RNA was reverse transcribed). Profiled with immunoSEQ multiplex PCR; TCRdb holds only in-frame clones, not every one. The sample holds over 150,000 clones, roughly 8% seen once. On this clone: No antigen is known for it.

CDR1 is MNHEY, CDR2 SVGAGI, per germline. This CDR3 has 15 amino acids. V trimming: 0 bases; J trimming: 2 bases; junction bases outside the gene matches: 4. The TCR was taken from a man between 18 and 29 years old in good health. The sample taken for sequencing was central memory CD4+ T cells from blood. V gene TRBV6-5 combines with J gene TRBJ2-7, with 7 bases matching TRBD2. CDR3 protein: CASSYSAGEPYEQYF. For the CDR3, the DNA is TGTGCCAGCAGTTACTCCGCGGGGGAACCCTACGAGCAGTACTTC.